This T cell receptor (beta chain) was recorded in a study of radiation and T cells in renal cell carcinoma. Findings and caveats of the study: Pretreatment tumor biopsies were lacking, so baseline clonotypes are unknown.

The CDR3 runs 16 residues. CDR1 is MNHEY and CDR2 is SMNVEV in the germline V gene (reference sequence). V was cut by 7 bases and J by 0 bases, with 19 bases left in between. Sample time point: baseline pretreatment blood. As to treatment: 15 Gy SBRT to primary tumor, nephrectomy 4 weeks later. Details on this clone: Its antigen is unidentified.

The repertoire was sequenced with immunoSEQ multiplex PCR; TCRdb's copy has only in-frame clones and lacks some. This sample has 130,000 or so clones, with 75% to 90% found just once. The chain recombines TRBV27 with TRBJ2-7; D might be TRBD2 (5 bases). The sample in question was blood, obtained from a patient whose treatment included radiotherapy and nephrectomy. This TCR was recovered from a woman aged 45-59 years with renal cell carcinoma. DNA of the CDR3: TGTGCCAGCAAACGGCGGGCCGGGGAGAGCTCCTACGAGCAGTACTTC. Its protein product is CASKRRAGESSYEQYF.